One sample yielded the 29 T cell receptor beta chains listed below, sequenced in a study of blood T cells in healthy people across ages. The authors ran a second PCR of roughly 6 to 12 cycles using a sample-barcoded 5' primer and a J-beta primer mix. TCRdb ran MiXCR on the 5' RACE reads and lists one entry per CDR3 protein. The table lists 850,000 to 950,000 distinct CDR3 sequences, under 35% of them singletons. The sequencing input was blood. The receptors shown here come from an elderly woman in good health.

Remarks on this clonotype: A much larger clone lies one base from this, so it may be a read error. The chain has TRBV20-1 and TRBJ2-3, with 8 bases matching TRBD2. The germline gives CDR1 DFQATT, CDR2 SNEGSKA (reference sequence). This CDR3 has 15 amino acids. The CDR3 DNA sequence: TGCAGTGCTTACCGCAGCGGGGGAAGCACAGGTACGCAGTATTTT. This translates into CSAYRSGGSTGTQYF.

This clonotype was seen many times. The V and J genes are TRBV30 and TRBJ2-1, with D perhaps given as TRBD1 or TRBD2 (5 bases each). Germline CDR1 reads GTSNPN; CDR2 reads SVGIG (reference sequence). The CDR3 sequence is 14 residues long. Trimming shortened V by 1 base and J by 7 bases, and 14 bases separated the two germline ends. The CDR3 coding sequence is TGTGCCTGGAGTGCAGGGAGTCCTACGAATGAGCAGTTCTTC. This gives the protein CAWSAGSPTNEQFF.

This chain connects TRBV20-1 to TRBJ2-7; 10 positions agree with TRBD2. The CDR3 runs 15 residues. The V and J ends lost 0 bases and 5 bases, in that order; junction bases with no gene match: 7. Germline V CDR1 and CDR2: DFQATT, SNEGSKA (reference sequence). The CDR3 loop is CSARDKSSGGNEQYF. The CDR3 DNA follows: TGCAGTGCTAGAGATAAGTCTAGCGGGGGCAACGAGCAGTACTTC.

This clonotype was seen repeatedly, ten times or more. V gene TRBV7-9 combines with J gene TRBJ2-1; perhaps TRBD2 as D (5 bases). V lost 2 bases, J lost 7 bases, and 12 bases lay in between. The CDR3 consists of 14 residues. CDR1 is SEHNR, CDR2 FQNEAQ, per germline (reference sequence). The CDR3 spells CASSLSGLGNEQFF. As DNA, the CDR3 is TGTGCCAGCAGCTTATCCGGACTGGGGAATGAGCAGTTCTTC.

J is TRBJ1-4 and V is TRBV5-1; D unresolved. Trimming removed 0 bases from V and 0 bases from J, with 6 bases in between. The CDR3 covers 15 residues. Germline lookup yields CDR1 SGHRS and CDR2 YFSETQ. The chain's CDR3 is CASSLEGSTNEKLFF. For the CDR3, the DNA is TGCGCCAGCAGCTTGGAAGGGTCAACTAATGAAAAACTGTTTTTT.

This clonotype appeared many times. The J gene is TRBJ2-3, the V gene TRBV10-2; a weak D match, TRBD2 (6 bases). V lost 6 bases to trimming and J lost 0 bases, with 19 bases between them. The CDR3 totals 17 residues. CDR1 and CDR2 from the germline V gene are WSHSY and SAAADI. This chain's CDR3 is CASRDPAGGESTDTQYF. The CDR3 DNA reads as TGCGCCAGCAGGGACCCCGCTGGCGGGGAGAGCACAGATACGCAGTATTTT.

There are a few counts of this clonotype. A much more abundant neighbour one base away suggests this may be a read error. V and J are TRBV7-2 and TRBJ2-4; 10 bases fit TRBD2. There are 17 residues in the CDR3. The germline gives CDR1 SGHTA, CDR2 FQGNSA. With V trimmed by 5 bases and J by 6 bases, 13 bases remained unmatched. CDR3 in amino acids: CASSPGASGGRGNIQYF. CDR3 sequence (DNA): TGTGCCAGCAGCCCAGGGGCTAGCGGGGGCCGGGGAAACATTCAGTACTTC.

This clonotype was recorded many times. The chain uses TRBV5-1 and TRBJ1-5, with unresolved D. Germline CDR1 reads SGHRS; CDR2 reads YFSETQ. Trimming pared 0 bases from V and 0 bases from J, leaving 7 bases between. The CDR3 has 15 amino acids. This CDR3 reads CASSLGATSNQPQHF. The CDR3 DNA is TGCGCCAGCAGCTTGGGTGCCACTAGCAATCAGCCCCAGCATTTT.

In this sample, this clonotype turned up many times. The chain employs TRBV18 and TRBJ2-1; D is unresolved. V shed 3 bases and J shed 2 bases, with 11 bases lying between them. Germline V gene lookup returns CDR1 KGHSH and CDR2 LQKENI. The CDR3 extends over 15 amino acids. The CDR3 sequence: CASSPSPPPYNEQFF. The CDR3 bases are TGTGCCAGCTCACCTAGCCCTCCCCCCTACAATGAGCAGTTCTTC.

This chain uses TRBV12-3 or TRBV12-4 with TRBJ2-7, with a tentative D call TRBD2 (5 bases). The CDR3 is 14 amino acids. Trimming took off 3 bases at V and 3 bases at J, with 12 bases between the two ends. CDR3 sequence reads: CASSFAAGIYEQYF. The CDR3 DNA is TGTGCCAGCAGTTTTGCGGCCGGGATCTACGAGCAGTACTTC.

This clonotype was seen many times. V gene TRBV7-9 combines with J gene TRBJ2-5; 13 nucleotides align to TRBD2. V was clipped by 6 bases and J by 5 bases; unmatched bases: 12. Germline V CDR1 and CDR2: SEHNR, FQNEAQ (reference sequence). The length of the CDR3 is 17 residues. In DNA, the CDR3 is TGTGCCAGCAGTCTCGGACTAGCGGGGGCAATAGAGGAGACCCAGTACTTC. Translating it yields CASSLGLAGAIEETQYF.

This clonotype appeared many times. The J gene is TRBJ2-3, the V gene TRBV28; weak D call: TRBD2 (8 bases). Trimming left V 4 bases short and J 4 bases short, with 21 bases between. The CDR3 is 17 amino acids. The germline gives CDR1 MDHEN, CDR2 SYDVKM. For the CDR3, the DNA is TGTGCCAGCAGTTCCCCGGGGGGGGACAGTAGACCAGATACGCAGTATTTT. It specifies CASSSPGGDSRPDTQYF.

The CDR3 sequence is CAWSTGQETQYF. The CDR3 region has the DNA TGTGCCTGGAGCACGGGACAGGAGACCCAGTACTTC. V gene TRBV30 combines with J gene TRBJ2-5; 7 nucleotides match TRBD1. The germline V gene encodes CDR1 GTSNPN and CDR2 SVGIG (reference sequence). The junction had 3 bases not matched to a gene; V was cut back by 3 bases and J by 5 bases. This CDR3 is built from 12 residues.

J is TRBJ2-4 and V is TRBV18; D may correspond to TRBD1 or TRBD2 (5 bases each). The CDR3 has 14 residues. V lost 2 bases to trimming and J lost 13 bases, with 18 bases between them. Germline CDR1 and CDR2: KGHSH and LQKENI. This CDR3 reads CASSPVSTLGEQYF. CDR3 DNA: TGTGCCAGCTCACCAGTCTCGACTTTGGGGGAGCAGTACTTC.

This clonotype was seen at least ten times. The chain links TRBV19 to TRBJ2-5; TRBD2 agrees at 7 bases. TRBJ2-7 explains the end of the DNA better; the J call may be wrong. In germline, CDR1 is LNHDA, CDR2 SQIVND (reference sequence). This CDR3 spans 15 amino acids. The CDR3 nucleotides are TGTGCCAGTAGTTCCTCCGGGGTTCAGCGGGGCGAGCAGTACTTC. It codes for CASSSSGVQRGEQYF.

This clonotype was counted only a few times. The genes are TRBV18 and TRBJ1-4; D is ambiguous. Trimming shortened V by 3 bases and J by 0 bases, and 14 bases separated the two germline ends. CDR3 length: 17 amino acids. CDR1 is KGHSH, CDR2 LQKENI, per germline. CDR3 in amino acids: CASSPSSAPATNEKLFF. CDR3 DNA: TGTGCCAGCTCACCCTCTTCGGCACCGGCAACTAATGAAAAACTGTTTTTT.

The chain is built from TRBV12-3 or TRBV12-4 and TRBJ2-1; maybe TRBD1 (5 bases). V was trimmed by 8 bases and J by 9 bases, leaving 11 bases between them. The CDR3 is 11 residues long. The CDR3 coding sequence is TGTGCCAGCCGCCAGGGTGGTGAGCAGTTCTTC. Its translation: CASRQGGEQFF.

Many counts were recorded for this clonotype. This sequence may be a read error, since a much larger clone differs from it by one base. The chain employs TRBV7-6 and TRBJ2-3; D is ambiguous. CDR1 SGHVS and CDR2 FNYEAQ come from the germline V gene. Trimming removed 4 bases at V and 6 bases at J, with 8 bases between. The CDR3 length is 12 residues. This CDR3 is CASSYWRDTQYF. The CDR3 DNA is TGTGCCAGCAGCTATTGGCGCGATACGCAGTATTTT.

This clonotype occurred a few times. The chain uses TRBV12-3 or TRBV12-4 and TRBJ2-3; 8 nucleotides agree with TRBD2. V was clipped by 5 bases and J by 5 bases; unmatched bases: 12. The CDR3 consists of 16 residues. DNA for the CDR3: TGTGCCAGCAGTCGAGACGGGGGGGGCCGGGTAGATACGCAGTATTTT. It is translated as CASSRDGGGRVDTQYF.

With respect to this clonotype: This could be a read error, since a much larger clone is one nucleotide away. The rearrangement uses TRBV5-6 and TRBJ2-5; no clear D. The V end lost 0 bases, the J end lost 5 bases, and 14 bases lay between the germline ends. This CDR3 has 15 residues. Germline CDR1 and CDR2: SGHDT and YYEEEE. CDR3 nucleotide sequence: TGTGCCAGCAGCTTGGGGTCAGCCTATACGGAGACCCAGTACTTC. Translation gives CASSLGSAYTETQYF.

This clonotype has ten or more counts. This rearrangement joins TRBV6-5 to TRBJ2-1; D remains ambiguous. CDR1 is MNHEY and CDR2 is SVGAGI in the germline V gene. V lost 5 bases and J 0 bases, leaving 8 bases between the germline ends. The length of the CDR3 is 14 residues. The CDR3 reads CASSILGSYNEQFF. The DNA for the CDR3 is TGTGCCAGCAGTATCTTAGGCTCCTACAATGAGCAGTTCTTC.

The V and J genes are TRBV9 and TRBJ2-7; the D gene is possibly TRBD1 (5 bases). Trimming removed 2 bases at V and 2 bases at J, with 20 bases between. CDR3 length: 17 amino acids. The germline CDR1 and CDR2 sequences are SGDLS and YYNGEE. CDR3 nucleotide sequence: TGTGCCAGCAGCGTGGGAATTTTGTATTGGGGCCCCTACGAGCAGTACTTC. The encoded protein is CASSVGILYWGPYEQYF.

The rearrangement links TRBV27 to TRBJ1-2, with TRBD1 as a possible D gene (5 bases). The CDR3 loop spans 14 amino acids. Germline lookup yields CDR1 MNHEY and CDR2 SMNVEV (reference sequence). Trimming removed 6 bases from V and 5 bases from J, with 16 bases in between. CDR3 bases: TGTGCCAGCAGAGCCACCGGGACCCTATATGGCTACACCTTC. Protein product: CASRATGTLYGYTF.

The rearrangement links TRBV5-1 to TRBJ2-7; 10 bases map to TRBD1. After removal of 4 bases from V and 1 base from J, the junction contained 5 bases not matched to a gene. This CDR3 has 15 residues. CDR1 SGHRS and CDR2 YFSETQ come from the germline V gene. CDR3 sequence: CASSPGTGDSYEQYF. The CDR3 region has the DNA TGCGCCAGCAGCCCCGGGACAGGGGATTCCTACGAGCAGTACTTC.

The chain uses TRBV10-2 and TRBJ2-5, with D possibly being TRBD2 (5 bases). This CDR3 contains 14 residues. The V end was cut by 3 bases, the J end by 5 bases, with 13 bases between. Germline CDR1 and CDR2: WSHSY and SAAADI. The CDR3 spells CASSEPHREETQYF. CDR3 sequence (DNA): TGCGCCAGCAGTGAACCCCATAGGGAGGAGACCCAGTACTTC.

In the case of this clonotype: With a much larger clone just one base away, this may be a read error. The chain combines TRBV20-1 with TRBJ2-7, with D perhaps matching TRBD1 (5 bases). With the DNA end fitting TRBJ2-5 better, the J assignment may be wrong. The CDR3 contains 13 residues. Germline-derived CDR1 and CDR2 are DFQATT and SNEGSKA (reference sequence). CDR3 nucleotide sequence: TGCAGTGCTAGAGTGACAGACAAAGAGACCCAGTACTTC. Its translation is CSARVTDKETQYF.

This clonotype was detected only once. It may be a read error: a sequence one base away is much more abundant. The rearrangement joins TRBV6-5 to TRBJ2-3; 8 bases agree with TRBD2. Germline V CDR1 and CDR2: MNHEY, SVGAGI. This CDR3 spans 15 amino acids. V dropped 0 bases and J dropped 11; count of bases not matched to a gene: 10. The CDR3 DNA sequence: TGTGCCAGCAGTTACTCGCGGACTAGCCTAGGCGGGCAGTATTTT. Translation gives CASSYSRTSLGGQYF.

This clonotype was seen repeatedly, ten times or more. CDR3: CASSQELGGETQYF. CDR3 sequence (DNA): TGCGCCAGCAGCCAAGAACTGGGAGGGGAGACCCAGTACTTC. The gene calls are TRBV4-3 and TRBJ2-5, with 7 positions matching TRBD2. With V trimmed by 0 bases and J by 5 bases, 3 bases remained unmatched. In germline, CDR1 is LGHNA, CDR2 YSLEER. This CDR3 contains 14 residues.

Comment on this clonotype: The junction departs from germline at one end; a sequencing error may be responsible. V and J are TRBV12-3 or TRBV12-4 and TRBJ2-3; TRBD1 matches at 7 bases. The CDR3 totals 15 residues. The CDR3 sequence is CASSRDSVRADAQYF. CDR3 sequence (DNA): TGTGCCAGCAGTCGGGACAGTGTGAGAGCAGATGCGCAGTATTTT.